This TCR beta chain is drawn from a study of spatial heterogeneity in lung cancer. Study-level background: Samples came from 70 to 80 TRACERx patients with untreated early-stage lung cancer. The follow-up PBMC samples were sequenced whenever they were available. The median time to follow-up was 2 to 3 years after resection.

In its sample, this clonotype was seen a few times. Its matching antigen is unknown. This CDR3 contains 16 residues. V was clipped by 3 bases and J by 2 bases; unmatched bases: 7. Germline V gene lookup returns CDR1 SGHRS and CDR2 YFSETQ. As for time point: blood at routine non-recurrence follow-up after resection. Sequencing covered unsorted whole RNA taken from tumor, nontumor lung or frozen PBMC. Study-level findings and limits: There were more appearances of ubiquitous expanded tumor TCRs in blood at resection than at follow-up.

One entry per CDR3 protein results from TCRdb running MiXCR on the 5' RACE reads. The sample lists about 47,000 distinct CDR3 sequences; 12% were seen once. The V and J genes are TRBV5-1 and TRBJ2-3, with 9 nucleotides matching TRBD1. The sample consisted of PBMCs, taken at follow-up. The TCR originated in a male donor with early-stage non-small cell lung cancer. Here the CDR3 reads CASSSNRGLITDTQYF. DNA for the CDR3: TGCGCCAGCAGCTCGAACAGGGGGCTCATCACAGATACGCAGTATTTT.